This T cell receptor (beta chain) was sequenced during a study of Graves' ophthalmopathy and Graves' hyperthyroidism (dated by TCRdb to 2016 to 2018). Regarding the study in general: Peripheral blood was collected before any treatment was given, at the time of initial diagnosis. To explore V-J signatures that separate ophthalmopathy from hyperthyroidism, a discovery set of 100 patients was enrolled, consisting of about 45 with ophthalmopathy and some 56 with stable hyperthyroidism. The study used TCR beta repertoire signatures to distinguish Graves' ophthalmopathy from Graves' hyperthyroidism and to predict progression to ophthalmopathy. For training and testing, the approximately 92 patients in the discovery cohort were randomly divided in a 7:3 ratio. T-cell repertoires of thyroid tissue and blood were compared in about 6 hyperthyroidism patients. Following sample collection, hyperthyroidism patients were given methimazole at a starting dose of 30 mg daily, and ophthalmopathy patients were given high-dose intravenous methylprednisolone. The independent validation cohort included roughly 19 hyperthyroidism patients plus 17 patients who later progressed from hyperthyroidism to ophthalmopathy. In total, 135 blood samples were TCR-sequenced: 43 ophthalmopathy, around 75 hyperthyroidism and roughly 17 hyperthyroidism-to-ophthalmopathy patients.

Here is what the overall study found, with its caveats: In cross-validation, the 13-signature model distinguished ophthalmopathy from stable hyperthyroidism with nearly 90% sensitivity and around 81% specificity, and in the test set the corresponding values were roughly 78% and 74%. Among expanded thyroid clonotypes with frequency above 0.001, most also showed up in blood, which suggests that blood repertoires may reflect the thyroid immune response. In validation, the model predicted ophthalmopathy progression with 55% to 71% sensitivity and around 72% specificity; 12 predicted patients were CT-confirmed with GO in a median of about 7.1 months. Sample size was not predetermined statistically, and investigators were not blinded to group allocation.

Ophthalmopathy patients had moderately to severely active disease, Clinical Activity Score of at least 3, NOSPECS grade of at least 4, and disease duration under 3 months. Anyone with other autoimmune diseases, uncontrolled infections, pregnancy or lactation was excluded from the study. Diagnosis was based on clinical symptoms, serum thyroxine, TRAb, thyroid ultrasound and orbital computed tomography. PBMCs were isolated from 8 to 10 ml of fresh peripheral blood by Ficoll-Paque density gradient centrifugation. Total RNA was extracted with Trizol reagent and quality-checked on an Agilent 2100 Bioanalyzer. For repertoire sequencing, TCR beta CDR3 regions were amplified from RNA transcripts. The first round of RT-PCR was done with HTBI primers and the Qiagen OneStep RT-PCR kit, and was followed by a second round of multiplex PCR, then size selection and purification. The libraries underwent paired-end sequencing with 100 bp reads on an Illumina HiSeq2000. Per the authors' processing: SOAPnuke was used to process the reads, throwing out any read that had adapters, had uncalled bases, had a mean Phred below 15, or lacked an exact constant-primer or identifier match. COPE v1.2.5 was used to merge high-quality paired reads. Unique nucleotide sequences were defined as clonotypes and aligned to IMGT TRB V, D and J references using MiTCR v1.1. The analysis was limited to V-J combinations with a frequency above 0.0001, which together covered approximately 99% of the repertoires. A TCR clonal expansion and chaos score per V-J combination was defined as the ratio of F50 clonal expansion to chaos observed in the TCRdist matrix. Welch's t-statistics and random forest were used to reduce the features to about a dozen V-J combinations, which were then used as input to a naive Bayes classifier. The Morisita-Horn index was used to measure how similar the thyroid and blood repertoires were. The public reads were reanalyzed by TCRdb: fastp trimming at Q25, MiXCR alignment, in-frame beta chains only. Each CDR3 protein appears once, grouped with its most common genes and DNA. TCRdb, not the authors, supplied the V and J calls. In this sample the table shows 200,000 to 250,000 distinct CDR3 sequences, roughly 21% of which occur a single time. The ten largest clones add up to about 40% of the sample.

Per the germline V gene, MDHEN is the CDR1 and SYDVKM is the CDR2. The CDR3, from cysteine to phenylalanine, totals 14 residues. Only CDR3 DNA remains: 42 bases, in frame from the first base. V loses 6 bases, J loses 5 bases, and the germline ends lie 16 bases apart. As concerns this clonotype: Its cognate antigen has yet to be identified. Per-base qualities were not stored, and no clone one base away is much larger.

Input material: peripheral blood. The chain uses TRBV28 and TRBJ2-5; TRBD1 is a possible D gene, resting on 6 matching bases. This sequence originates from a woman aged 50 to 60 with Graves' ophthalmopathy. Donor details come from another sample of the same person, matched by shared clones. DNA sequence: TGTGCCAGCAGGGAAGGATGGGGGCTGGAGACCCAGTACTTC. The resulting protein is CASREGWGLETQYF.